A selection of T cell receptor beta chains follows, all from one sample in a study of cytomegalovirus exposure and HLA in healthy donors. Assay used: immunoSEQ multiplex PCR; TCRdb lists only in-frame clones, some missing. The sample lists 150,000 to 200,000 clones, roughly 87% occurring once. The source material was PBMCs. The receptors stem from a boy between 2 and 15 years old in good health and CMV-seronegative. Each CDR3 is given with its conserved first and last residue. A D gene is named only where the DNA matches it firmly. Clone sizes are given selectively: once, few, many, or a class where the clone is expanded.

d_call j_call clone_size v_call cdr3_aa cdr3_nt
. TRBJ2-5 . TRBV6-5 CASGRETQYF TGTGCCAGCGGGAGAGAGACCCAGTACTTC
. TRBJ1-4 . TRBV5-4 CASSLGVGNEKLFF TGTGCCAGCAGCTTGGGGGTCGGGAATGAAAAACTGTTTTTT
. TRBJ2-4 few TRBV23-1 CASSPVPSYGKNIQYF TGCGCCAGCAGCCCCGTACCCTCCTATGGCAAAAACATTCAGTACTTC
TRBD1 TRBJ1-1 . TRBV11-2 CASSGSGTAEAFF TGTGCCAGCAGCGGATCCGGGACAGCTGAAGCTTTCTTT
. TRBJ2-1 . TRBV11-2 CASSLNGNGVNEQFF TGTGCCAGCAGCTTAAATGGAAACGGGGTAAATGAGCAGTTCTTC
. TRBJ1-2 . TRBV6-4 CASSAGPDTSYGYTF TGTGCCAGCAGTGCCGGGCCGGACACCTCCTATGGCTACACCTTC
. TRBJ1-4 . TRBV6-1 CASPGRSAGEKLFF TGTGCCAGCCCTGGGAGGAGCGCGGGGGAAAAACTGTTTTTT
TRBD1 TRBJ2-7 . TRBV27 CASSPTGGYEQYF TGTGCCAGCAGTCCGACAGGGGGCTACGAGCAGTACTTC
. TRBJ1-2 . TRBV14 CASSPPPTVNYGYTF TGTGCCAGCAGCCCCCCTCCGACAGTTAACTATGGCTACACCTTC
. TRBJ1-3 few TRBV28 CASSSPGEGNTIYF TGTGCCAGCAGCTCCCCCGGGGAAGGAAACACCATATATTTT
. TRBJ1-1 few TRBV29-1 CSVTGSGTEAFF TGCAGCGTTACGGGGTCGGGCACTGAAGCTTTCTTT
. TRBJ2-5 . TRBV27 CASSTKETQYF TGTGCCAGCAGTACAAAAGAGACCCAGTACTTC
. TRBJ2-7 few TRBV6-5 CASSYLSPAESEQYF TGTGCCAGCAGTTACTTGAGCCCCGCGGAGTCCGAGCAGTACTTC
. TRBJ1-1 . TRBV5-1 CASRFDGVNTEAFF TGCGCCAGCAGATTCGACGGGGTGAACACTGAAGCTTTCTTT
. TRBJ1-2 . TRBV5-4 CASSSPGGGAYGYTF TGTGCCAGCAGCTCCCCTGGGGGAGGGGCCTATGGCTACACCTTC
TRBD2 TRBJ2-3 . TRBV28 CASSFSGSGKNTQYF TGTGCCAGCAGTTTTTCAGGTAGCGGGAAAAATACGCAGTATTTT
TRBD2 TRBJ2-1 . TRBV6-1 CASSFPSGAYSEQFF TGTGCCAGCAGTTTCCCTAGCGGAGCTTACAGTGAGCAGTTCTTC
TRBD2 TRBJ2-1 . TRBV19 CASSILAGGFNEQFF TGTGCCAGTAGTATACTAGCGGGGGGCTTCAATGAGCAGTTCTTC
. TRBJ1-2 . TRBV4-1 CASSQSRDGYTF TGCGCCAGCAGCCAATCCCGTGATGGCTACACCTTC
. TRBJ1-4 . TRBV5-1 CASSPRTGYEKLFF TGCGCCAGCAGCCCACGTACAGGATATGAAAAACTGTTTTTT
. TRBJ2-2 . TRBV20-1 CSATSGGELFF TGCAGTGCTACCTCGGGGGGGGAGCTGTTTTTT
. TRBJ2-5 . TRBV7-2 CASSLGAGAQRTQYF TGTGCCAGCAGCTTAGGGGCGGGGGCCCAGCGGACCCAGTACTTC
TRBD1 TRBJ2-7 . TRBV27 CASRPTLDRVYEQYF TGTGCCAGCAGACCGACCTTGGACAGGGTTTACGAGCAGTACTTC
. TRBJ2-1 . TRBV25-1 CASSEYIGGRNEQFF TGTGCCAGCAGTGAATATATCGGAGGTAGAAATGAGCAGTTCTTC
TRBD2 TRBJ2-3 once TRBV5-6 CASSSRVVAGKQYF TGTGCCAGCAGCTCCCGGGTCGTAGCGGGTAAGCAGTATTTT
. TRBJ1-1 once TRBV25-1 CASSPDSPPEAFF TGTGCCAGCAGTCCAGACAGCCCCCCGGAAGCTTTCTTT
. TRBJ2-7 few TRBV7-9 CASSLPAGGYEQYF TGTGCCAGCAGCTTACCTGCTGGCGGCTACGAGCAGTACTTC
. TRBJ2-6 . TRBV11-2 CASSPTNVLTF TGTGCCAGCAGCCCAACCAACGTCCTGACTTTC
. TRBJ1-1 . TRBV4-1 CASSQGMGGTEAFF TGCGCCAGCAGCCAAGGGATGGGGGGCACTGAAGCTTTCTTT
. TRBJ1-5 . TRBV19 CASSTTGQPNQPQHF TGTGCCAGTAGTACGACCGGACAGCCCAATCAGCCCCAGCATTTT
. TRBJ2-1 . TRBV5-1 CASSPGNSYNEQFF TGCGCCAGCAGCCCGGGAAACTCCTACAATGAGCAGTTCTTC
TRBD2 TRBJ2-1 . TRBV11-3 CASSLSLAGVNNEQFF TGTGCCAGCAGCTTATCGTTAGCGGGAGTGAACAATGAGCAGTTCTTC
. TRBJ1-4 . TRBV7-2 CASRRPRSPNEKLFF TGTGCCAGCAGACGTCCAAGGAGCCCTAATGAAAAACTGTTTTTT
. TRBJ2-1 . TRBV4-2 CASSQDRSGENEQFF TGTGCCAGCAGCCAAGATAGGTCAGGCGAGAATGAGCAGTTCTTC
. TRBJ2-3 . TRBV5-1 CASKVTGVGDTQYF TGCGCCAGCAAGGTAACGGGGGTTGGAGATACGCAGTATTTT
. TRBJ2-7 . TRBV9 CASSGLDSSAEQYF TGTGCCAGCAGCGGACTGGACAGTTCGGCCGAGCAGTACTTC
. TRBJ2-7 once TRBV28 CASSTYYEQYF TGTGCCAGCAGTACCTACTACGAGCAGTACTTC
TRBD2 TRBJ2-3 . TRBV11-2 CASSLGSSGQTDTQYF TGTGCCAGCAGTCTCGGGAGTAGCGGGCAAACAGATACGCAGTATTTT
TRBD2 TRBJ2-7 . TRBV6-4 CASADLLLAGDEQYF TGTGCCAGCGCCGACCTTTTGCTAGCGGGAGACGAGCAGTACTTC
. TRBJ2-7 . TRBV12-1 CASSSQAGTSGGPPYEQYF TGTGCCAGCAGCTCCCAGGCCGGGACTAGCGGGGGGCCTCCCTACGAGCAGTACTTC
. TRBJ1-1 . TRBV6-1 CASSLTGRGTEAFF TGTGCCAGCAGCCTTACAGGGAGGGGCACTGAAGCTTTCTTT
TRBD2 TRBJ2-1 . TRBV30 CAWSVKLASRDEQFF TGTGCCTGGAGTGTAAAACTAGCGTCGAGGGATGAGCAGTTCTTC
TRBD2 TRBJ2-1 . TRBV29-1 CSVVAGAWGNEQFF TGCAGCGTTGTAGCGGGAGCATGGGGCAATGAGCAGTTCTTC
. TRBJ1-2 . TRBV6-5 CASRARAQPSGYTF TGTGCCAGCAGGGCCAGGGCCCAACCTTCTGGCTACACCTTC
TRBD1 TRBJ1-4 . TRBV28 CASSAVTGGIGKLFF TGTGCCAGCAGTGCCGTCACAGGGGGCATTGGAAAACTGTTTTTT
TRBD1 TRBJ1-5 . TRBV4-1 CASSQDRDSGGQPQHF TGCGCCAGCAGCCAAGACCGGGACAGCGGGGGACAGCCCCAGCATTTT
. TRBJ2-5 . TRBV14 CASRLTGVETQYF TGTGCCAGCAGACTTACGGGAGTAGAGACCCAGTACTTC
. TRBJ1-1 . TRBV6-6 CASWRLTGSEAFF TGTGCCAGCTGGCGACTTACAGGGTCTGAAGCTTTCTTT
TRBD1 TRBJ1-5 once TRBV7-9 CASSRQGVEQPQHF TGTGCCAGCAGCCGACAGGGGGTAGAGCAGCCCCAGCATTTT